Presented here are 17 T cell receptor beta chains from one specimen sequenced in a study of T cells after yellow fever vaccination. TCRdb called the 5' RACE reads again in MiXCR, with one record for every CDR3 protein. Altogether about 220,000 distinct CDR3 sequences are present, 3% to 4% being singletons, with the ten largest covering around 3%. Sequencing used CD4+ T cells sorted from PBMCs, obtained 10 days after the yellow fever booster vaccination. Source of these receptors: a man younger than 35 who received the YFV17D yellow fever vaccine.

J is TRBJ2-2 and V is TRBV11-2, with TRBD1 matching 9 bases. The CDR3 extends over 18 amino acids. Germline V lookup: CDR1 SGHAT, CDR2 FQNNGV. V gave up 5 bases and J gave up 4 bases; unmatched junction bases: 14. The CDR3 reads CASSPLGRGTGSTGELFF. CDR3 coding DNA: TGTGCCAGCAGCCCCTTGGGCCGAGGGACAGGGAGCACCGGGGAGCTGTTTTTT.

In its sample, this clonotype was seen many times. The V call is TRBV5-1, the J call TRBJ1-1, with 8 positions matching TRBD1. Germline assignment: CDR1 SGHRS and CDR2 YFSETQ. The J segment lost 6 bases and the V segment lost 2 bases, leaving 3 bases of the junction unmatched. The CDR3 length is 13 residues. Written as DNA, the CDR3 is TGCGCCAGCAGCTTTCAGGGGGCCCCTGAAGCTTTCTTT. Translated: CASSFQGAPEAFF.

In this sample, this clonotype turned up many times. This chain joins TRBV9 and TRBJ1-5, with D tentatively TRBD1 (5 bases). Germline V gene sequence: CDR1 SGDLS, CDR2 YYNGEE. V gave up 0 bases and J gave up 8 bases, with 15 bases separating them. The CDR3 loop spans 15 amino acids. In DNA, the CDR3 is TGTGCCAGCAGCGTAGGAGGATTGATGGGGGAGCCCCAGCATTTT. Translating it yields CASSVGGLMGEPQHF.

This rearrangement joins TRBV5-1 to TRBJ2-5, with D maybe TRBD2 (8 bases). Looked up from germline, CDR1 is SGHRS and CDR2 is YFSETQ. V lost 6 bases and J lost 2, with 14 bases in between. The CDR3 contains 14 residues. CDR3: CASTAGGQQETQYF. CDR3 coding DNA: TGCGCCAGCACTGCGGGGGGACAGCAAGAGACCCAGTACTTC.

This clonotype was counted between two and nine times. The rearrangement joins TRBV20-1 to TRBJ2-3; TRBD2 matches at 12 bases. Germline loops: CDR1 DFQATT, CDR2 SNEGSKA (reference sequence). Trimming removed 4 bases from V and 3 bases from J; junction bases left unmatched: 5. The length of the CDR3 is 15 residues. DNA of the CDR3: TGCAGTGCTACAGGACTAGCGGGGAAAACAGATACGCAGTATTTT. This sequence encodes CSATGLAGKTDTQYF.

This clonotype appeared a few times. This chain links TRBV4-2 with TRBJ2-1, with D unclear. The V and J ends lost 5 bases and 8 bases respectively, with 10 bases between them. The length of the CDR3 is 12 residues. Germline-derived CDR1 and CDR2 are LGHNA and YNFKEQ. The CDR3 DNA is TGTGCCAGCAGCTCTCAGGTCCATGAGCAGTTCTTC. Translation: CASSSQVHEQFF.

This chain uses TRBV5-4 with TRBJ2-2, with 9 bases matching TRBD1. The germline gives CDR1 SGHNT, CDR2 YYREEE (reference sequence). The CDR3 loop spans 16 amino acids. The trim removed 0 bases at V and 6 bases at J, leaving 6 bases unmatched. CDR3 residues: CASSLDGTGRPGELFF. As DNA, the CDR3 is TGTGCCAGCAGCTTGGACGGGACAGGGAGGCCCGGGGAGCTGTTTTTT.

The CDR3 DNA is TGTGCCAGCAGCTCCTCCCCGGGACAGGGGGCCCTCATCTATGGCTACACCTTC. Protein: CASSSSPGQGALIYGYTF. The chain links TRBV6-5 to TRBJ1-2; 12 nucleotides align to TRBD1. The V segment lost 6 bases and the J segment 4 bases; nucleotides outside the gene matches: 15. The CDR3 is made up of 18 amino acids. Germline CDR1 MNHEY, CDR2 SVGAGI.

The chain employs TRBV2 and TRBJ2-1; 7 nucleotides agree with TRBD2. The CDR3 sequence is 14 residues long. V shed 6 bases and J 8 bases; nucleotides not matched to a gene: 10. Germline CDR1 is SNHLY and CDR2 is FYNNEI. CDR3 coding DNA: TGTGCCAGCAGCCCAATGACTAGCCGCGATGAGCAGTTCTTC. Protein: CASSPMTSRDEQFF.

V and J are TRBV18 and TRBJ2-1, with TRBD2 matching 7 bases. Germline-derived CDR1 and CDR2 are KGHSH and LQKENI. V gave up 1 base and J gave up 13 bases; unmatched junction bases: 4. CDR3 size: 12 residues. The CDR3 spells CASSPLAGVQFF. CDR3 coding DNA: TGTGCCAGCTCACCACTAGCGGGCGTACAGTTCTTC.

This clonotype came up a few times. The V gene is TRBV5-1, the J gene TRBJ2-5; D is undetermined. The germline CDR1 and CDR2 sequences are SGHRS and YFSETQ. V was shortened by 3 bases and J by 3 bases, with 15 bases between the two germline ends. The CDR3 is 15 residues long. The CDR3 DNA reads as TGCGCCAGCAGCTCCCCTGGGATTACGGAAGAGACCCAGTACTTC. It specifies CASSSPGITEETQYF.

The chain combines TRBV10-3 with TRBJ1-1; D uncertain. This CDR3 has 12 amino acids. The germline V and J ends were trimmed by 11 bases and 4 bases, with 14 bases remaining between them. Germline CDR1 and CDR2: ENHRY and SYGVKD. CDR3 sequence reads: CAARREGTEAFF. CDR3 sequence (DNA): TGTGCCGCCCGGAGGGAGGGCACTGAAGCTTTCTTT.

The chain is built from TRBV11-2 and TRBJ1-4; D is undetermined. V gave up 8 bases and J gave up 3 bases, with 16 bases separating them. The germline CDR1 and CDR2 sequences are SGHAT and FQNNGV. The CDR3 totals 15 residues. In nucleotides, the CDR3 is TGTGCCAGCGGCCGCCGCGTAGGGTCTAATGAAAAACTGTTTTTT. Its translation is CASGRRVGSNEKLFF.

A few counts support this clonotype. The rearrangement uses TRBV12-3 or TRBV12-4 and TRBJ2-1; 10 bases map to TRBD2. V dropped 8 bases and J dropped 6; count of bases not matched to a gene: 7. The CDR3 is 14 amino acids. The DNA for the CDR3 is TGTGCCAGCGGTCTAGCGGGGGAAATCAATGAGCAGTTCTTC. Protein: CASGLAGEINEQFF.

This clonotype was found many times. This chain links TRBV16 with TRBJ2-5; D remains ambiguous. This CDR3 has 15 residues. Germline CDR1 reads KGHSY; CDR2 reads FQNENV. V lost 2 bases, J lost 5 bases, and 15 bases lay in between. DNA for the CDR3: TGTGCCAGCAGCCAAGCTAAGATTCCCGGGGAGACCCAGTACTTC. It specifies CASSQAKIPGETQYF. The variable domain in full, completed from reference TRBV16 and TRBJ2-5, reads GEEVAQTPKHLVRGEGQKAKLYCAPIKGHSYVFWYQQVLKNEFKFLISFQNENVFDETGMPKERFSAKCLPNSPCSLEIQATKLEDSAVYFCASSQAKIPGETQYFGPGTRLLVL.

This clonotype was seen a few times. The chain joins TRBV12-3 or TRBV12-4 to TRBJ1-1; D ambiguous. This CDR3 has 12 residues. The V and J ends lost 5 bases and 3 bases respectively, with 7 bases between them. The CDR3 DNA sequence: TGTGCCAGCAGTCGGAGGGACACTGAAGCTTTCTTT. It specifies CASSRRDTEAFF.

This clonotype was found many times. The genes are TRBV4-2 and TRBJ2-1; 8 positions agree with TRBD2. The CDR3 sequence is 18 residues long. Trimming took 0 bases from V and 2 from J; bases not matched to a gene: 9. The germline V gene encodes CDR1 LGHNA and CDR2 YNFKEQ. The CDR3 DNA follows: TGTGCCAGCAGCCAAGATTTAGCGGGGTGGAGTCCCTACAATGAGCAGTTCTTC. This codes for CASSQDLAGWSPYNEQFF.